These 18 T cell receptor beta chains were all obtained from the same sample, sequenced in a study of cytomegalovirus exposure and HLA in healthy donors (dated by TCRdb to about 2017). Libraries came from the immunoSEQ multiplex PCR assay. For the multiplex PCR, a mixture combining 60 forward primers for TCR Vbeta segments and 13 reverse primers for TCR Jbeta segments was used. The clones in this table, taken by TCRdb from immuneACCESS, are in-frame only. Not every clone is retained; where verified, under half of the shortfall comes from an unresolved V gene, and the cause of the rest is unknown. This sample comprises some 99,000 clones, under 80% of them detected only once. The ten largest clonotypes hold more than 1.5% of the sample. The sequencing input was PBMCs. These receptors came from a man aged 35 to 55 in good health and CMV-seronegative.

The J gene is TRBJ2-2, the V gene TRBV29-1; D gene unclear. Trimming pared 5 bases from V and 0 bases from J, leaving 7 bases between. Germline CDR1 is SQVTM and CDR2 is ANQGSEA. The CDR3 totals 13 residues. The CDR3 loop reads CSVPAANTGELFF. Here the CDR3 DNA reads TGCAGCGTTCCCGCAGCGAACACCGGGGAGCTGTTTTTT.

The V call is TRBV4-1, the J call TRBJ2-4, with TRBD2 identical over 7 bases. The length of the CDR3 is 18 residues. CDR1 is MGHRA and CDR2 is YSYEKL in the germline V gene. The junction had 9 bases not matched to a gene; V was cut back by 1 base and J by 0 bases. Here the CDR3 DNA reads TGCGCCAGCAGCCAAGGGGGGAGGGCAGATCTAGCCAAAAACATTCAGTACTTC. Residues: CASSQGGRADLAKNIQYF.

V usage is TRBV4-3 and J usage is TRBJ1-3, with no clear D. Deletions cut 1 base from V and 0 bases from J, with 7 bases between. The length of the CDR3 is 15 residues. Germline V gene data show CDR1 as LGHNA and CDR2 as YSLEER. CDR3 in amino acids: CASSQVANSGNTIYF. CDR3 sequence (DNA): TGCGCCAGCAGCCAAGTAGCCAACTCTGGAAACACCATATATTTT.

There are a few counts of this clone. This chain links TRBV7-8 with TRBJ2-3; 7 nucleotides align to TRBD1. Germline V lookup: CDR1 SGHVS, CDR2 FQNEAQ. The CDR3 covers 13 residues. V shed 7 bases, J shed 4 bases, and the junction held 5 bases outside the gene matches. CDR3 sequence reads: CASIGGGADTQYF. The CDR3 region has the DNA TGTGCCAGCATAGGGGGCGGCGCAGATACGCAGTATTTT.

The gene calls are TRBV29-1 and TRBJ1-5, with D hard to call. V shed 6 bases and J shed 0 bases, with 9 bases lying between them. The germline CDR1 and CDR2 sequences are SQVTM and ANQGSEA. This CDR3 contains 13 residues. The CDR3 DNA reads as TGCAGCGTAGCCACCTATAGCAATCAGCCCCAGCATTTT. Translated: CSVATYSNQPQHF. Together with reference TRBV29-1 and TRBJ1-5, the CDR3 gives the full variable domain: SAVISQKPSRDICQRGTSLTIQCQVDSQVTMMFWYRQQPGQSLTLIATANQGSEATYESGFVIDKFPISRPNLTFSTLTVSNMSPEDSSIYLCSVATYSNQPQHFGDGTRLSIL.

This clone was recorded a few times. V is TRBV7-9 and J is TRBJ2-1; 9 nucleotides match TRBD2. This CDR3 is 14 amino acids long. Germline assignment: CDR1 SEHNR and CDR2 FQNEAQ (reference sequence). The ends lost 5 bases at V and 7 bases at J; junction bases unmatched: 6. The CDR3 loop is CASSPGTSNNEQFF. The CDR3 nucleotides are TGTGCCAGCAGCCCCGGGACTAGCAATAATGAGCAGTTCTTC.

The chain uses TRBV6-1 and TRBJ2-5; maybe TRBD2 (7 bases). Per germline, CDR1 MNHNS and CDR2 SASEGT. The CDR3 is made up of 14 amino acids. V was pared by 6 bases and J by 4 bases, with 15 bases between. CDR3 nucleotides: TGTGCCAGCAGCTACTTCGGGGGGCGAGAGACCCAGTACTTC. It encodes CASSYFGGRETQYF.

CDR3 protein: CASSQALPEQGVSGGHEQFF. The CDR3, as DNA: TGCGCCAGCAGCCAAGCCCTCCCGGAACAGGGTGTCTCCGGGGGGCATGAGCAGTTCTTC. The genes are TRBV4-1 and TRBJ2-1; D is perhaps TRBD2 (7 bases). The CDR3 is 20 residues long. V was pared by 1 base and J by 8 bases, with 30 bases between. Germline CDR1 reads MGHRA; CDR2 reads YSYEKL.

CDR3 DNA: TGTGCCAGCAGGCCTAGAAGGCGGGGCACTGAAGCTTTCTTT. Encoded protein: CASRPRRRGTEAFF. This chain uses TRBV5-6 with TRBJ1-1; D gene unclear. The CDR3 totals 14 residues. Trimming stripped 5 bases from V and 4 bases from J, with 15 bases between. Germline V gene lookup returns CDR1 SGHDT and CDR2 YYEEEE.

The rearrangement links TRBV5-1 to TRBJ2-6; 7 bases agree with TRBD1. Trimming removed 2 bases from V and 0 bases from J; junction bases left unmatched: 8. CDR1 is SGHRS, CDR2 YFSETQ, per germline. The CDR3 is made up of 18 amino acids. CDR3 in amino acids: CASSLKTGPSSGANVLTF. The CDR3 coding sequence is TGCGCCAGCAGCTTAAAGACAGGGCCGAGCTCTGGGGCCAACGTCCTGACTTTC. Looking up the rest from reference TRBV5-1 and TRBJ2-6 gives the full variable domain: KAGVTQTPRYLIKTRGQQVTLSCSPISGHRSVSWYQQTPGQGLQFLFEYFSETQRNKGNFPGRFSGRQFSNSRSEMNVSTLELGDSALYLCASSLKTGPSSGANVLTFGAGSRLTVL.

J is TRBJ1-1 and V is TRBV11-2; D gene unclear. V lost 4 bases, J lost 6 bases, and 6 bases lay in between. Germline assignment: CDR1 SGHAT and CDR2 FQNNGV. CDR3 size: 11 residues. CDR3 sequence: CASSWQSEAFF. CDR3 sequence (DNA): TGTGCCAGCAGCTGGCAGTCTGAAGCTTTCTTT.

The chain carries TRBV28 and TRBJ2-2; a weak D match, TRBD1 (5 bases). Trimming took off 5 bases at V and 7 bases at J, with 5 bases between the two ends. Germline V gene sequence: CDR1 MDHEN, CDR2 SYDVKM. The length of the CDR3 is 11 residues. CDR3 sequence (DNA): TGTGCCAGCAGTAGGGGCGGGGAGCTGTTTTTT. It specifies CASSRGGELFF.

Concerning this clone: A read error may produce the germline difference seen at one junction end. V and J are TRBV6-1 and TRBJ2-7, with D perhaps matching TRBD2 (7 bases). This CDR3 spans 12 amino acids. Germline CDR1 and CDR2: MNHNS and SASEGT. DNA of the CDR3: TGTGCCAGTGGTAAGGGGGAGGGGGGCCTCAACTTC. Protein product: CASGKGEGGLNF.

This clone was picked up a small number of times. This sequence joins TRBV4-3 and TRBJ1-1; 7 nucleotides align to TRBD1. The V gene's germline CDR1 is LGHNA and CDR2 YSLEER. This CDR3 region has 14 residues. The V gene end was trimmed by 5 bases and the J gene end by 0 bases; junction bases not matched to a gene: 3. The CDR3 nucleotides are TGCGCCAGCAGCAAGACAGGGATGAACACTGAAGCTTTCTTT. The encoded protein is CASSKTGMNTEAFF.

The chain links TRBV5-6 to TRBJ2-7; TRBD2 matches at 7 bases. V lost 1 base to trimming and J lost 7 bases; unmatched junction nucleotides: 17. Germline-derived CDR1 and CDR2 are SGHDT and YYEEEE. This CDR3 has 17 residues. The chain's CDR3 is CASSLLSGGRAPGEQYF. In nucleotides, the CDR3 is TGTGCCAGCAGCTTGTTATCGGGGGGTAGGGCCCCTGGAGAGCAGTACTTC.

The V call is TRBV27, the J call TRBJ1-1; D might be TRBD1 (5 bases). The CDR3 covers 15 residues. Deletions cut 0 bases from V and 5 bases from J, with 13 bases between. Germline assignment: CDR1 MNHEY and CDR2 SMNVEV (reference sequence). CDR3 bases: TGTGCCAGCAGTTTATCCGGCAGGGCGCGAACTGAAGCTTTCTTT. This sequence encodes CASSLSGRARTEAFF.

The chain has TRBV6-1 and TRBJ2-7, with D tentatively TRBD2 (5 bases). CDR1 and CDR2 from the germline V gene are MNHNS and SASEGT. V was shortened by 3 bases and J by 6 bases, with 18 bases between the two germline ends. The CDR3 is 15 residues long. CDR3 residues: CASSDQLGTRGEQYF. For the CDR3, the DNA is TGTGCCAGCAGTGACCAGTTAGGAACCCGGGGCGAGCAGTACTTC.

V usage is TRBV7-2 and J usage is TRBJ2-1, with TRBD2 matching 9 bases. Germline CDR1 SGHTA, CDR2 FQGNSA. J lost 3 bases, V lost 2 bases, and 5 bases had no gene match. The CDR3 spans 16 residues. The DNA for the CDR3 is TGTGCCAGCAGCTTATTCTCTAGCGGGAACTACAATGAGCAGTTCTTC. Translating it yields CASSLFSSGNYNEQFF.